A few counts support the clone carrying this TCR beta chain. The antigen is undetermined. V lost 8 bases and J 1 base, leaving 18 bases between the germline ends. The CDR3 sequence is 15 residues long. Germline loops: CDR1 MNHEY, CDR2 SMNVEV (reference sequence). By quantitative 5'-RACE with molecular barcodes, the TCR beta libraries were made. Using its own MiXCR run on the 5' RACE reads, TCRdb lists one record per CDR3 protein. The sample includes 190,000 or so distinct CDR3 sequences, 9.5% to 15% of them seen just once. This record comes from a study of CD8 T cells in ankylosing spondylitis. Study observations and caveats: Disease-linked clones bore a CD8+ phenotype, appearing relatively rarely in peripheral blood.

This clonotype was sampled from a male donor with ankylosing spondylitis or in good health (not recorded which). The chain is built from TRBV27 and TRBJ2-7; D possibly uses TRBD1 or TRBD2 (5 bases each). Sample: blood, either unsorted or a sorted T cell fraction (not recorded which). The CDR3 bases are TGTGCCAGCCGGTGGTTTCGGGACCGATCCTACGAGCAGTACTTC. This gives the protein CASRWFRDRSYEQYF.